What follows are 12 T cell receptor beta chains derived from one specimen sequenced in a study of T cell responses to AZD1222 COVID-19 vaccine (dated by TCRdb to the early 2020s). Per the publication, the time point label means: about 28 days (+/-7) after the second vaccine dose. The method behind the library was the immunoSEQ multiplex PCR assay. TCRdb re-hosts the immuneACCESS table, in-frame sequences only. Its copies lack some clones; in the studies checked, an unresolved V gene accounts for under half of them, and the cause for the rest is not known. The sample table holds around 180,000 clones, of which around 94% were seen once. The ten biggest clones cover more than 1.5% of the sample. Source: peripheral blood, taken 28 days after the second AZD1222 dose. These receptors were obtained from an adult who received the AZD1222 COVID-19 vaccine.

This chain uses TRBV24-1 with TRBJ1-1, with D unresolved. The germline gives CDR1 KGHDR, CDR2 SFDVKD. V was pared by 4 bases and J by 2 bases, with 4 bases between. The CDR3 runs to 12 residues. The CDR3 nucleotides are TGTGCCACCAGTGACCATAACACTGAAGCTTTCTTT. The encoded protein is CATSDHNTEAFF.

V gene TRBV5-4 combines with J gene TRBJ2-1, with D tentatively TRBD2 (6 bases). Germline CDR1 reads SGHNT; CDR2 reads YYREEE (reference sequence). The CDR3 totals 17 residues. Trimming removed 1 base from V and 2 bases from J, with 16 bases in between. The CDR3 here is CASSLPGVYGAYNEQFF. The DNA for the CDR3 is TGTGCCAGCAGCTTGCCGGGGGTATACGGGGCCTACAATGAGCAGTTCTTC. The variable domain in full, with the rest retrieved from reference TRBV5-4 and TRBJ2-1, is ETGVTQSPTHLIKTRGQQVTLRCSSQSGHNTVSWYQQALGQGPQFIFQYYREEENGRGNFPPRFSGLQFPNYSSELNVNALELDDSALYLCASSLPGVYGAYNEQFFGPGTRLTVL.

The chain links TRBV27 to TRBJ1-1; no firm D call. CDR3 length: 15 residues. Germline-derived CDR1 and CDR2 are MNHEY and SMNVEV (reference sequence). With 2 bases removed from V and 1 base from J, the gap between germline ends came to 11 bases. The CDR3 coding sequence is TGTGCCAGCAGTTTAGGGATGTGGAGGAACACTGAAGCTTTCTTT. Translating it yields CASSLGMWRNTEAFF.

This chain uses TRBV9 with TRBJ1-3, with unresolved D. V shed 4 bases and J shed 1 base, with 12 bases lying between them. CDR3 length: 15 amino acids. CDR1 is SGDLS and CDR2 is YYNGEE in the germline V gene. CDR3 sequence (DNA): TGTGCCAGCAGCTCTCCGGGTCCTTCTGGAAACACCATATATTTT. It specifies CASSSPGPSGNTIYF.

The V gene is TRBV3-1 (or the pseudogene TRBV3-2), the J gene TRBJ2-7, with D possibly matching TRBD1 (5 bases). Germline V gene sequence: CDR1 LGHDT, CDR2 YNNKEL (reference sequence). The CDR3 length is 16 residues. The V end was cut by 0 bases, the J end by 2 bases, with 14 bases between. The CDR3 sequence is CASSQDLGRGAYEQYF. DNA for the CDR3: TGTGCCAGCAGCCAAGATCTGGGGCGCGGAGCCTACGAGCAGTACTTC.

The chain recombines TRBV5-4 with TRBJ1-1; 7 positions agree with TRBD1. The CDR3 runs 15 residues. Germline V gene data show CDR1 as SGHNT and CDR2 as YYREEE (reference sequence). V lost 4 bases, J lost 1 base, and 7 bases stayed unmatched. The CDR3 loop is CASSPRQGSNTEAFF. The CDR3 DNA reads as TGTGCCAGCAGCCCGAGACAGGGATCGAACACTGAAGCTTTCTTT.

The CDR3 loop is CASRGAAAGNTIYF. The CDR3 nucleotides are TGTGCCAGCAGAGGGGCGGCTGCTGGAAACACCATATATTTT. The chain is built from TRBV6-5 and TRBJ1-3; perhaps TRBD1 as D (5 bases). This CDR3 is 14 amino acids long. Germline loops: CDR1 MNHEY, CDR2 SVGAGI. Trimming removed 6 bases from V and 2 bases from J, with 11 bases in between.

The sample holds a few counts of this clone. The gene calls are TRBV5-6 and TRBJ1-5; 11 bases agree with TRBD1. V lost 4 bases, J lost 7 bases, and 13 bases stayed unmatched. The germline V gene has CDR1 SGHDT and CDR2 YYEEEE. This CDR3 is built from 17 residues. In DNA form, the CDR3 reads TGTGCCAGCAGCGCCCGGGAGGGACAGGGGGTAGGACAGCCCCAGCATTTT. Translated: CASSAREGQGVGQPQHF.

The rearrangement links TRBV11-3 to TRBJ2-7; TRBD2 matches 7 bases. CDR1 and CDR2 from the germline V gene are SGHNT and YENEEA. V lost 3 bases to trimming and J lost 4 bases; unmatched junction nucleotides: 6. The CDR3 runs to 14 residues. In DNA form, the CDR3 reads TGTGCCAGCAGCTTTAAACACGGGAGGTACGAGCAGTACTTC. Its translation: CASSFKHGRYEQYF.

This chain uses TRBV6-5 with TRBJ1-2; 7 bases line up with TRBD1. This CDR3 spans 14 amino acids. V lost 2 bases to trimming and J lost 4 bases; unmatched junction nucleotides: 4. Germline values: CDR1 MNHEY, CDR2 SVGAGI. The CDR3 is CASSYGQESYGYTF. The CDR3 region has the DNA TGTGCCAGCAGTTACGGACAGGAGAGCTATGGCTACACCTTC.

The chain joins TRBV21-1 to TRBJ2-1; the table's D call, TRBD1, has no DNA check behind it. TRBV21-1 is given as a pseudogene. The CDR3 extends over 14 amino acids. The CDR3 loop reads CASSKARRGREQFF. Here the CDR3 DNA reads TGTGCCAGCAGCAAAGCCCGCAGGGGAAGAGAGCAGTTCTTC.

This rearrangement joins TRBV5-6 to TRBJ1-5; D may be TRBD1 (5 bases). The CDR3 length is 15 residues. V was clipped by 3 bases and J by 2 bases, with 12 bases between them. In germline, CDR1 is SGHDT, CDR2 YYEEEE. The CDR3 reads CASSSGTLGNQPQHF. The DNA of the CDR3 is TGTGCCAGCAGCTCCGGGACGCTGGGCAATCAGCCCCAGCATTTT.